This TCR beta chain comes out of a study of technical replicates of blood from a handful of donors. This clone was detected once. Germline CDR1 is MDHEN and CDR2 is SYDVKM. V trimming: 10 bases; J trimming: 2 bases; junction bases outside the gene matches: 13. The length of the CDR3 is 16 residues. Using immunoSEQ multiplex PCR, the repertoire was profiled, and TCRdb retains in-frame clones only, with some absent. The data hold about 97,000 clones, with approximately 96% observed a single time. Source material: T cells isolated from PBMCs. The origin of this receptor is a human donor in good health. This sequence joins TRBV28 and TRBJ1-2, with 10 bases aligning to TRBD1. The CDR3: CATLLTGGPINYGYTF. CDR3 DNA: TGTGCCACCCTTTTGACAGGGGGCCCTATCAACTATGGCTACACCTTC.